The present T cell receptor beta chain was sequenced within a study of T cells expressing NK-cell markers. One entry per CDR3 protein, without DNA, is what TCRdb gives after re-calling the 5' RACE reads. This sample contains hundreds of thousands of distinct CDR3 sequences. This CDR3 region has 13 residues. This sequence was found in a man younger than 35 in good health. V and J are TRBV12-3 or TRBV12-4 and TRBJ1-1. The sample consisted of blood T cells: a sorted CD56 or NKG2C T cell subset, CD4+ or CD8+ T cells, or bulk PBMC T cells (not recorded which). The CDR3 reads CASSLPTNTEAFF.